The entry below gives a single TCR beta chain sequence along with its context. Its matching antigen is unknown. The sample belongs to a study of T-cell memory formation after mild COVID-19. Across the whole study: TCR clusters were mostly confined to one donor each. Study-wide results and limits: Shrinking CD4+ clones were chiefly CM and EM; CD8+ ones were chiefly EMRA.

TCRdb re-analysed the 5' RACE reads in MiXCR, keeping a single row per CDR3 protein. The sample lists about 450,000 distinct CDR3 sequences; less than 25% were seen once. This receptor was identified in an adult woman who had mild COVID-19 (a few samples of this study predate the infection). Cell type and time point are not known. Specimen: PBMCs or a T cell subset sorted from them (not recorded which).

DNA of the CDR3: TGTGCCAGCAGTTACGAACAGGGATCTACTGAAGCTTTCTTT. Amino acids: CASSYEQGSTEAFF. The genes are TRBV6-5 and TRBJ1-1; D possibly corresponds to TRBD1 (6 bases). The CDR3 runs to 14 residues. CDR1 and CDR2 (germline): MNHEY, SVGAGI. Trimming removed 2 bases from V and 5 bases from J, with 12 bases in between.